This T cell receptor beta chain was captured by sequencing in a study of cytomegalovirus exposure and HLA in healthy donors. Study information: The 95 to 150 validation repertoires, a later analysis reported, used the same platform as the roughly 710 first-cohort repertoires. Study outcomes and limitations: Most TCRs appeared rarely, but some public TCRs recurred in many donors. Accounts indicate the classifier identified cytomegalovirus status with strong specificity and sensitivity.

This clone has a handful of counts. Its specificity is unknown. Per germline, CDR1 MDHEN and CDR2 SYDVKM. This CDR3 comprises 12 residues. Trimming pared 5 bases from V and 10 bases from J, leaving 9 bases between. Profiling relied on immunoSEQ multiplex PCR, and the TCRdb table lists in-frame clones only, not all of them. This sample yields 130,000 to 150,000 clones, of which about 91% are seen a single time; around 9% belongs to the top ten. Sequences were obtained from PBMCs. The receptor comes from a woman aged 18 to 35 in good health and CMV-seropositive. The rearrangement uses TRBV28 and TRBJ2-6, with D unclear. CDR3 loop: CASSPTANVLTF. CDR3 bases: TGTGCCAGCAGTCCTACAGCAAACGTCCTGACTTTC. Based on the CDR3 plus reference TRBV28 and TRBJ2-6, the full variable domain is DVKVTQSSRYLVKRTGEKVFLECVQDMDHENMFWYRQDPGLGLRLIYFSYDVKMKEKGDIPEGYSVSREKKERFSLILESASTNQTSMYLCASSPTANVLTFGAGSRLTVL.